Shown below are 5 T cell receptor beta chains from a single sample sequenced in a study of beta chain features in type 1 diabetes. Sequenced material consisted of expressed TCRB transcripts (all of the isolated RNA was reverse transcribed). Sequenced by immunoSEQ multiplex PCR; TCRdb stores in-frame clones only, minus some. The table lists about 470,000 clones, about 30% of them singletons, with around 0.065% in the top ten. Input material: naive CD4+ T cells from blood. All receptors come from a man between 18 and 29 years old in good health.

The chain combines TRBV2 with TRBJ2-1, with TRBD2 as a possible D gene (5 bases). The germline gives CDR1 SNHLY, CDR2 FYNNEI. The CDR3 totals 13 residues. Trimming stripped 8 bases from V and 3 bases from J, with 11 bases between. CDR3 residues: CASRSGLYNEQFF. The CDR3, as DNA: TGTGCCAGCCGGAGCGGACTCTACAATGAGCAGTTCTTC.

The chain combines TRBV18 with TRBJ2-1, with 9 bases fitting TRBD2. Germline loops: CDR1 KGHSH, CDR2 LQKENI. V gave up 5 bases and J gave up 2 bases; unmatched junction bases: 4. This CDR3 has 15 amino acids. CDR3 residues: CASSLAGVTYNEQFF. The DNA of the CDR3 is TGTGCCAGCTCATTAGCGGGAGTAACCTACAATGAGCAGTTCTTC.

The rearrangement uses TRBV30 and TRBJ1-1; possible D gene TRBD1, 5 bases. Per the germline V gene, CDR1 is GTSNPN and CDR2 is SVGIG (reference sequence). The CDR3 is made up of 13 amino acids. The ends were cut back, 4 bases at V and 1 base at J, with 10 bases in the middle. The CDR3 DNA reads TGTGCCTGGAACCGGGGCGGGAACACTGAAGCTTTCTTT. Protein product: CAWNRGGNTEAFF.

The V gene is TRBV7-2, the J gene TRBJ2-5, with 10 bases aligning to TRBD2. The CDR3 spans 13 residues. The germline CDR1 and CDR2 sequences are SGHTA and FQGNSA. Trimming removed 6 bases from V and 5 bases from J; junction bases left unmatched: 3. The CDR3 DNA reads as TGTGCCAGCAGAGTTAGCGGGAGGGAGACCCAGTACTTC. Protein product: CASRVSGRETQYF.

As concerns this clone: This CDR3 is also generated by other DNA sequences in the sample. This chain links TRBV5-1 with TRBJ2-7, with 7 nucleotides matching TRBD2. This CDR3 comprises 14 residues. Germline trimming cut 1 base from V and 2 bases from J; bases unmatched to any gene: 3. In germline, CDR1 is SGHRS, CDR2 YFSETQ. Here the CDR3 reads CASSLSSGPYEQYF. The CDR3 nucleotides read TGCGCCAGCAGCTTGTCTAGCGGACCCTACGAGCAGTACTTC.